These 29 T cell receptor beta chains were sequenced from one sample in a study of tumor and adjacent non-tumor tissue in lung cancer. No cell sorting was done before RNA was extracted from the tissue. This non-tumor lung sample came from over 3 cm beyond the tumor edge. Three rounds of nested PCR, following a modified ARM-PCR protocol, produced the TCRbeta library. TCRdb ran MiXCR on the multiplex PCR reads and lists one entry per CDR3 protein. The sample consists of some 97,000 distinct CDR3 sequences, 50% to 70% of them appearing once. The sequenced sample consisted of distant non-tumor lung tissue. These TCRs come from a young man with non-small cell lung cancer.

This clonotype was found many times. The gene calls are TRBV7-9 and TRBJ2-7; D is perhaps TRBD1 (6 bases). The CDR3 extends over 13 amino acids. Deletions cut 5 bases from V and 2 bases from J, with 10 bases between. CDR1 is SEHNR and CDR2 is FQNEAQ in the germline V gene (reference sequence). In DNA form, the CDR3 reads TGTGCCAGCAGCCCCAGGGGACCCTACGAGCAGTACTTC. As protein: CASSPRGPYEQYF.

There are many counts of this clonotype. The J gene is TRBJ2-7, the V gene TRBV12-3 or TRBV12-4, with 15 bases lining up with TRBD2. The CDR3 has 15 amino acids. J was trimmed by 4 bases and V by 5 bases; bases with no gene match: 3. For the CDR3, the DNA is TGTGCCAGCAGTCCTGGACTAGCGGGAGGGTACGAGCAGTACTTC. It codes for CASSPGLAGGYEQYF.

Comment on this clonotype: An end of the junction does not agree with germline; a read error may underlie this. CDR3 nucleotide sequence: TGTGTCAGCAGATCAGGGACAGGGGCGAACACTGAAGCTTTCTTT. Translated: CVSRSGTGANTEAFF. The rearrangement links TRBV6-5 to TRBJ1-1; 10 nucleotides match TRBD1. Germline V CDR1 and CDR2: MNHEY, SVGAGI. CDR3 length equals 15 residues.

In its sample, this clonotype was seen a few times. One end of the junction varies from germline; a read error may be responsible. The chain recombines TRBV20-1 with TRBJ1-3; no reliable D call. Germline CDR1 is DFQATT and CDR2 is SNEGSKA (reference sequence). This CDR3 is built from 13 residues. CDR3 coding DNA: TGCAGTGCTAATCAACAGTCCGGAAACACCATGTATTTT. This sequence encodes CSANQQSGNTMYF.

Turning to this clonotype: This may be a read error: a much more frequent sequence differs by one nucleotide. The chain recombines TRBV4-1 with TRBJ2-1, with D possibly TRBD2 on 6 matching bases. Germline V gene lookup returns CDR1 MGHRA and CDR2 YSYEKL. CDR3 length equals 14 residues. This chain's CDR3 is CASSQDRPGTEQSF. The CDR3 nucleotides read TGCGCCAGCAGCCAAGATCGGCCCGGGACTGAGCAGTCCTTC.

The CDR3 here is CSASIARVNYGYTF. For the CDR3, the DNA is TGCAGTGCTAGCATAGCCAGGGTAAACTATGGCTACACCTTC. The J gene is TRBJ1-2, the V gene TRBV20-1; maybe TRBD1 (5 bases). Germline lookup yields CDR1 DFQATT and CDR2 SNEGSKA (reference sequence). The V gene lost 3 bases and the J gene lost 2 bases, with 13 bases spanning the gap. The CDR3 length is 14 residues.

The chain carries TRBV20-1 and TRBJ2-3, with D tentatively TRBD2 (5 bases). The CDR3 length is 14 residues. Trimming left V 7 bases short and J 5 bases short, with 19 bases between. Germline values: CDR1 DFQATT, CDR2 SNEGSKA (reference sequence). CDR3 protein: CSEVGVLVLDTQYF. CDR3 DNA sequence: TGCAGTGAGGTAGGCGTACTAGTCCTAGATACGCAGTATTTT.

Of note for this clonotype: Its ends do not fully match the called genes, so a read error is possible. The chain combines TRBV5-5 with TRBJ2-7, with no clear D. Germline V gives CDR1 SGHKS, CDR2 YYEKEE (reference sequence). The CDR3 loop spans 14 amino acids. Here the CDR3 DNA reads TGTGCCAGTAGCTTGGAATTGGGGTCCTACGAGCAGTACTTC. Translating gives CASSLELGSYEQYF.

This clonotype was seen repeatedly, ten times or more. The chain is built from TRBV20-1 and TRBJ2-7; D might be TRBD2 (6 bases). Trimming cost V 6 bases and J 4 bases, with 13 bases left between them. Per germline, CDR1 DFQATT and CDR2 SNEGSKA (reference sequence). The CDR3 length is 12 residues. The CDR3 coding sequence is TGCAGTGCAGGGGACTTGAGGTACGAGCAGTACTTC. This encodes CSAGDLRYEQYF.

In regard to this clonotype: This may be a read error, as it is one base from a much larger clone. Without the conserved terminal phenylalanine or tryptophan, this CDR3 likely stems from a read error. The CDR3 nucleotides read TGTGGCAGCAGCGGGACCGGACTAGCGGGGGGGGCCCACAATGAGCAGTTCATC. Protein: CGSSGTGLAGGAHNEQFI. The genes are TRBV11-2 and TRBJ2-1; TRBD2 matches at 15 bases. Germline V gives CDR1 SGHAT, CDR2 FQNNGV. The CDR3 runs to 18 residues.

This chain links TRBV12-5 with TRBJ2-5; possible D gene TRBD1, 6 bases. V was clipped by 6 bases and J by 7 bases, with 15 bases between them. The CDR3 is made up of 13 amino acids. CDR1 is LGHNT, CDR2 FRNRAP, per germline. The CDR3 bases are TGTGCTAGTGGCACCGGGACACCAGGGACCCAGTACTTC. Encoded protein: CASGTGTPGTQYF.

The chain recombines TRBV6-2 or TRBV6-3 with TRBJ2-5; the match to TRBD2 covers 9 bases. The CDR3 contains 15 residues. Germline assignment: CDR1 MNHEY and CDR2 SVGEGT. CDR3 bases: TGTGTCAACAGCGAGCGGGGGGCTTCTCAAGAGACCCAGTACTTC. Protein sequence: CVNSERGASQETQYF.

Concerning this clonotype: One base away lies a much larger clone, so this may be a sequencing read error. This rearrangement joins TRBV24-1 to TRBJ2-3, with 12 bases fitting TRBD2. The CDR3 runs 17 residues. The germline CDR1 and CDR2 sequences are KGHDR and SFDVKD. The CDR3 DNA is TGTGTCACCAGTGAGTTGACTAGCGGGAGAACGGCAGATACGCAGTATTTT. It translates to CVTSELTSGRTADTQYF.

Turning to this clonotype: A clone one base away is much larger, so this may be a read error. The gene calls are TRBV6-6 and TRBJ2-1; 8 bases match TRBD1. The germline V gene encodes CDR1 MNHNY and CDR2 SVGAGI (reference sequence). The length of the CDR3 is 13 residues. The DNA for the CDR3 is TGTGCCAGCAATCTTCAGGGGGCGAATGAGCAGTCCTTC. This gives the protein CASNLQGANEQSF.

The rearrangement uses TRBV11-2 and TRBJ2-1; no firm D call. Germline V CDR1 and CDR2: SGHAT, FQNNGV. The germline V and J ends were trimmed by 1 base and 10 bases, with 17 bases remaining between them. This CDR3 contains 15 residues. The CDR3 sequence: CASSLVARRTDEQFF. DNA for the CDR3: TGTGCCAGCAGCTTAGTGGCTCGCCGGACGGACGAGCAGTTCTTC.

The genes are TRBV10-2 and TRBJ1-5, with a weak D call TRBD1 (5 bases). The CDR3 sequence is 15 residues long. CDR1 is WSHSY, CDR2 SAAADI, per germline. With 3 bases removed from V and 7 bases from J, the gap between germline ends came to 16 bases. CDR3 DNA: TGCGCCAGCAGTGAAGACAGTGATATCAAACAGCCCCAGCATTTT. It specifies CASSEDSDIKQPQHF.

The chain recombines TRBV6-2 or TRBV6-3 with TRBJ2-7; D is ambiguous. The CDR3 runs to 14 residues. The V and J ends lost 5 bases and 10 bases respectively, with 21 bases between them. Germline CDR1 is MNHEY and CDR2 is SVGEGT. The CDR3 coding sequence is TGTGCCAGCAGTCCCTCCGGGTATGGCAGCGAACAGTACTTC. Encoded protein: CASSPSGYGSEQYF.

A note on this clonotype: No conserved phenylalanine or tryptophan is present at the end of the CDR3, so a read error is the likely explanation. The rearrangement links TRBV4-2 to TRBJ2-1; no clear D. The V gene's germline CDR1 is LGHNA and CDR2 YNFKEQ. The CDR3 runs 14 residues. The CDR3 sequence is CASSQGQAYNEQFI. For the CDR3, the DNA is TGTGCCAGCAGTCAAGGTCAAGCCTACAATGAGCAGTTCATC.

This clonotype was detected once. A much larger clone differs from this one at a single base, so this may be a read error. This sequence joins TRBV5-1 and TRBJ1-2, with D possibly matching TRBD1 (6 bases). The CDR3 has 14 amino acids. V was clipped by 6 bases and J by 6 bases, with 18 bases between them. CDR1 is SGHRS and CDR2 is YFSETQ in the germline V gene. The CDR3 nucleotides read TGCGCCAGCAAAACCTCGGGGGCGATTGATGGCTACACCTTC. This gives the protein CASKTSGAIDGYTF. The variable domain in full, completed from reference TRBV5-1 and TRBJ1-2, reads KAGVTQTPRYLIKTRGQQVTLSCSPISGHRSVSWYQQTPGQGLQFLFEYFSETQRNKGNFPGRFSGRQFSNSRSEMNVSTLELGDSALYLCASKTSGAIDGYTFGSGTRLTVV.

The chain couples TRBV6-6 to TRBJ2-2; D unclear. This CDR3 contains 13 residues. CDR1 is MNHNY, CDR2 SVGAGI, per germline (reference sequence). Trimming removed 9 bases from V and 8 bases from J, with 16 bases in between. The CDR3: CASSTGAEGELFF. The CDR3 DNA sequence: TGTGCCAGTAGTACTGGAGCAGAAGGGGAGCTGTTTTTT.

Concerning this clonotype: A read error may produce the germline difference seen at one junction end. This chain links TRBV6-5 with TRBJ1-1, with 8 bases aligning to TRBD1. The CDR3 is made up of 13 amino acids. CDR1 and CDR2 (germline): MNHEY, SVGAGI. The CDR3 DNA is TGTGCCAGAAGTTACGGGACAGGTAATGAAGCTTCCTTT. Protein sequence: CARSYGTGNEASF.

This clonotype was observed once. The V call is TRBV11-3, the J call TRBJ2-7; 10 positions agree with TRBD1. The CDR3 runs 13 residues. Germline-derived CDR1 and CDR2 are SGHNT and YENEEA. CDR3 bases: TGTGTCAACAGGACCGGGACAGGGGTCGAGCAGTACTTC. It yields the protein CVNRTGTGVEQYF.

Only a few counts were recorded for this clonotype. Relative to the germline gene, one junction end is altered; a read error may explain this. The chain's CDR3 is CTSSLEREAQYF. CDR3 nucleotides: TGTACCAGCAGCTTAGAGCGCGAAGCGCAGTATTTT. The V and J genes are TRBV11-2 and TRBJ2-3; the D is unclear. The germline V gene encodes CDR1 SGHAT and CDR2 FQNNGV. The CDR3 length is 12 residues. The full variable domain, completed using reference TRBV11-2 and TRBJ2-3, is EAGVAQSPRYKIIEKRQSVAFWCNPISGHATLYWYQQILGQGPKLLIQFQNNGVVDDSQLPKDRFSAERLKGVDSTLKIQPAKLEDSAVYLCTSSLEREAQYFGPGTRLTVL.

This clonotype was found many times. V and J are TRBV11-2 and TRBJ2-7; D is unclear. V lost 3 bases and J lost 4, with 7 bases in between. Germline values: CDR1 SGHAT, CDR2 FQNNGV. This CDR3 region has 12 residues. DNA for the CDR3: TGTGCCAGCAGCTTGGCCAGGTACGAGCAGTACTTC. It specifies CASSLARYEQYF.

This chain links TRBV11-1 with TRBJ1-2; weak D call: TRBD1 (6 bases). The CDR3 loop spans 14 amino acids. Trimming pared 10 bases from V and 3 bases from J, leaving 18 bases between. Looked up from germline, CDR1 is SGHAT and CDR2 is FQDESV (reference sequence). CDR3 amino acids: CANSPGVGDYGYTF. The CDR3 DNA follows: TGTGCCAATAGCCCAGGGGTAGGAGACTATGGCTACACCTTC.

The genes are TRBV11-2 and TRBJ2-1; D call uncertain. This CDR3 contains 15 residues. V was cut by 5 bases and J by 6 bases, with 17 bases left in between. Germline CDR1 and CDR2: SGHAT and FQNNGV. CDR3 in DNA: TGTGCCAGCAGCACTCGGACCCCCGAGCTCAATGAGCAGTTCTTC. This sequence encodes CASSTRTPELNEQFF.

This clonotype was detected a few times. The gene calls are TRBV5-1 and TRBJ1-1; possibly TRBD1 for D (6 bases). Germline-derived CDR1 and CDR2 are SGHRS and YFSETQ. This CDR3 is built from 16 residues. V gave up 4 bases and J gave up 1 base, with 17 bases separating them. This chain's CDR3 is CASSRVGGGKNTEAFF. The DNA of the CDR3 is TGCGCCAGCAGCCGGGTGGGAGGGGGGAAGAACACTGAAGCTTTCTTT.

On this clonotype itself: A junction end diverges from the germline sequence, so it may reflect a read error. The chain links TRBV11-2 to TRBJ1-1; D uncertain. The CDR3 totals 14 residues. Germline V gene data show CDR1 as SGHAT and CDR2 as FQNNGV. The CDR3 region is CASCSFLGPTEAFF. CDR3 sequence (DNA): TGTGCCAGCTGCTCCTTCCTAGGGCCCACTGAGGCTTTCTTT.

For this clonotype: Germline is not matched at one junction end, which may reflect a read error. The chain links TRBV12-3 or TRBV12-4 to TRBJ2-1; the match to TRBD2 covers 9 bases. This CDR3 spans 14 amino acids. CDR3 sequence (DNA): TGTGCCAGCAGACGACTAGCGGCCGACAATGATCAGTTATTC. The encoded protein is CASRRLAADNDQLF.